The 20 T cell receptor beta chains presented below share a single source sample, sequenced in a study of blood T cell repertoires in COVID-19. The assay was immunoSEQ multiplex PCR, and TCRdb's table has in-frame clones only and misses some. The profile shows 65,000 to 90,000 clones, 83% of them singletons. The specimen sequenced was peripheral blood. These receptors originate from an elderly woman with acute or convalescent COVID-19.

The CDR3 protein is CASSLSLAGAGDTQYF. The CDR3 DNA follows: TGTGCCAGCAGCTTAAGCCTAGCGGGAGCCGGAGATACGCAGTATTTT. The gene calls are TRBV7-2 and TRBJ2-3, with 10 bases identical to TRBD2. Germline values: CDR1 SGHTA, CDR2 FQGNSA. CDR3 length: 16 residues. The junction had 7 bases not matched to a gene; V was cut back by 2 bases and J by 5 bases.

The chain recombines TRBV6-5 with TRBJ1-3, with TRBD1 matching over 7 bases. V gave up 5 bases and J gave up 8 bases; unmatched junction bases: 12. The germline gives CDR1 MNHEY, CDR2 SVGAGI. The CDR3 extends over 15 amino acids. This chain's CDR3 is CASSLRQGERDTIYF. CDR3 nucleotide sequence: TGTGCCAGCAGTCTTCGACAGGGCGAGAGAGACACCATATATTTT.

In nucleotides, the CDR3 is TGTGCCAGCACCCAAGAAGGGGGCCGTGGGGAGCAGTACTTC. This translates into CASTQEGGRGEQYF. This sequence joins TRBV7-2 and TRBJ2-7; 7 nucleotides line up with TRBD1. The J segment lost 7 bases and the V segment lost 7 bases, leaving 13 bases of the junction unmatched. From germline, CDR1 is SGHTA and CDR2 FQGNSA. The CDR3 loop spans 14 amino acids. The full variable domain, completed using reference TRBV7-2 and TRBJ2-7, is GAGVSQSPSNKVTEKGKDVELRCDPISGHTALYWYRQSLGQGLEFLIYFQGNSAPDKSGLPSDRFSAERTGGSVSTLTIQRTQQEDSAVYLCASTQEGGRGEQYFGPGTRLTVT.

As regards this clone: The sample has other DNA sequences that encode this CDR3 too. The chain combines TRBV7-9 with TRBJ1-5; D uncertain. Trimming took 1 base from V and 1 from J, leaving 5 bases between them. CDR1 and CDR2 (germline): SEHNR, FQNEAQ (reference sequence). The length of the CDR3 is 14 residues. CDR3 loop: CASSLGQSNQPQHF. CDR3 DNA sequence: TGTGCCAGCAGCTTAGGTCAGAGCAATCAGCCCCAGCATTTT. Supplemented by reference TRBV7-9 and TRBJ1-5, the full variable domain reads DTGVSQNPRHKITKRGQNVTFRCDPISEHNRLYWYRQTLGQGPEFLTYFQNEAQLEKSRLLSDRFSAERPKGSFSTLEIQRTEQGDSAMYLCASSLGQSNQPQHFGDGTRLSIL.

J is TRBJ2-7 and V is TRBV7-2, with 10 positions matching TRBD2. This CDR3 has 14 amino acids. Trimming cost V 5 bases and J 7 bases; bases outside gene matches: 8. Germline V gene sequence: CDR1 SGHTA, CDR2 FQGNSA. CDR3 sequence reads: CASSPSGRAEEQYF. The DNA of the CDR3 is TGTGCCAGCAGCCCCAGCGGGAGGGCCGAAGAGCAGTACTTC.

This sequence joins TRBV7-2 and TRBJ2-1; D remains ambiguous. The CDR3 has 13 residues. The germline V gene has CDR1 SGHTA and CDR2 FQGNSA. The V end lost 3 bases, the J end lost 5 bases, and 8 bases lay between the germline ends. The CDR3 DNA reads TGTGCCAGCAGCTTGGAGTTAAACAATGAGCAGTTCTTC. Amino acids: CASSLELNNEQFF.

The V call is TRBV5-1, the J call TRBJ2-7, with D maybe TRBD1 (6 bases). CDR1 SGHRS and CDR2 YFSETQ come from the germline V gene. The V and J ends lost 3 bases and 6 bases respectively, with 22 bases between them. The CDR3 has 16 amino acids. CDR3: CASSSGQNGLYVEQYF. DNA for the CDR3: TGCGCCAGCAGCTCCGGACAGAACGGACTGTATGTCGAGCAGTACTTC.

This sequence joins TRBV5-1 and TRBJ1-2; D might be TRBD1 (6 bases). Per germline, CDR1 SGHRS and CDR2 YFSETQ. Trimming left V 5 bases short and J 8 bases short, with 22 bases between. This CDR3 spans 15 amino acids. CDR3 loop: CASSVEQGWPLGYTF. For the CDR3, the DNA is TGCGCCAGCAGTGTTGAACAGGGATGGCCATTAGGCTACACCTTC.

The V call is TRBV19, the J call TRBJ2-5; D is perhaps TRBD1 (6 bases). Germline values: CDR1 LNHDA, CDR2 SQIVND (reference sequence). Trimming left V 5 bases short and J 3 bases short, with 13 bases between. The CDR3 is 14 amino acids. The CDR3 loop is CASSGLSGEETQYF. The CDR3 DNA is TGTGCCAGTAGTGGCCTGTCAGGGGAAGAGACCCAGTACTTC. The variable domain in full, completed from reference TRBV19 and TRBJ2-5, reads DGGITQSPKYLFRKEGQNVTLSCEQNLNHDAMYWYRQDPGQGLRLIYYSQIVNDFQKGDIAEGYSVSREKKESFPLTVTSAQKNPTAFYLCASSGLSGEETQYFGPGTRLLVL.

The chain carries TRBV20-1 and TRBJ1-6; D remains unclear. Per germline, CDR1 DFQATT and CDR2 SNEGSKA (reference sequence). The CDR3 is 10 amino acids. The germline V and J ends were trimmed by 3 bases and 10 bases, with 4 bases remaining between them. The CDR3 is CSARRSPLHF. In nucleotides, the CDR3 is TGCAGTGCTAGGCGGTCACCCCTCCACTTT.

Comments on this clone: Different DNA sequences within this sample yield the same CDR3. The chain has TRBV5-1 and TRBJ1-1; D possibly corresponds to TRBD1 (6 bases). CDR3 length equals 13 residues. The germline V gene encodes CDR1 SGHRS and CDR2 YFSETQ. With 0 bases removed from V and 3 bases from J, the gap between germline ends came to 6 bases. In DNA form, the CDR3 reads TGCGCCAGCAGCTTGGCAGGGGACACTGAAGCTTTCTTT. Translation: CASSLAGDTEAFF.

This clone was seen only a few times. This chain connects TRBV29-1 to TRBJ1-1; D might be TRBD1 (6 bases). The CDR3 extends over 10 amino acids. V lost 3 bases and J 10 bases, leaving 9 bases between the germline ends. In germline, CDR1 is SQVTM, CDR2 ANQGSEA. CDR3 in DNA: TGCAGCGTTGATGAGGACAGAGCTTTCTTT. This codes for CSVDEDRAFF. The entire variable domain, with the rest obtained from reference TRBV29-1 and TRBJ1-1, is as follows: SAVISQKPSRDICQRGTSLTIQCQVDSQVTMMFWYRQQPGQSLTLIATANQGSEATYESGFVIDKFPISRPNLTFSTLTVSNMSPEDSSIYLCSVDEDRAFFGQGTRLTVV.

The rearrangement uses TRBV24-1 and TRBJ1-2; tentative D call: TRBD1 (6 bases). The CDR3 consists of 16 residues. The germline gives CDR1 KGHDR, CDR2 SFDVKD. Deletions cut 4 bases from V and 9 bases from J, with 23 bases between. The CDR3 sequence: CATSDPQGQGGPRYTF. DNA for the CDR3: TGTGCCACCAGTGACCCGCAGGGGCAGGGTGGACCCCGCTACACCTTC.

V and J are TRBV18 and TRBJ2-7; 9 nucleotides line up with TRBD1. The CDR3 runs 16 residues. V gave up 0 bases and J gave up 5 bases; unmatched junction bases: 8. CDR1 and CDR2 from the germline V gene are KGHSH and LQKENI. This CDR3 reads CASSPPRTGVSHEQYF. The CDR3 DNA sequence: TGTGCCAGCTCACCACCGAGGACAGGGGTTAGTCACGAGCAGTACTTC. The full variable domain, completed using reference TRBV18 and TRBJ2-7, is NAGVMQNPRHLVRRRGQEARLRCSPMKGHSHVYWYRQLPEEGLKFMVYLQKENIIDESGMPKERFSAEFPKEGPSILRIQQVVRGDSAAYFCASSPPRTGVSHEQYFGPGTRLTVT.

This chain uses TRBV28 with TRBJ2-2; the D gene is possibly TRBD1 (6 bases). The germline V gene has CDR1 MDHEN and CDR2 SYDVKM. Trimming left V 6 bases short and J 6 bases short, with 11 bases between. The CDR3 runs to 13 residues. CDR3 DNA sequence: TGTGCCAGCAGCAGAGACAGGTCCGGGGAGCTGTTTTTT. Protein product: CASSRDRSGELFF.

The CDR3 loop reads CATSRGGGGPYNEQFF. CDR3 in DNA: TGTGCCACCAGCAGAGGTGGAGGGGGCCCCTACAATGAGCAGTTCTTC. This sequence joins TRBV15 and TRBJ2-1, with D possibly being TRBD1 (7 bases). CDR1 and CDR2 from the germline V gene are LNHNV and YYDKDF (reference sequence). Deletions cut 1 base from V and 2 bases from J, with 12 bases between. The length of the CDR3 is 16 residues.

Worth noting for this clone: Germline and junction disagree at one end, which may indicate a read error. The chain couples TRBV6-5 to TRBJ2-1; D call uncertain. This CDR3 spans 15 amino acids. CDR1 and CDR2 from the germline V gene are MNHEY and SVGAGI. CDR3 loop: CASSYSGRPYHEQFF. The CDR3 nucleotides are TGTGCCAGCAGTTACTCGGGCAGACCCTACCATGAGCAGTTCTTC.

The chain is built from TRBV11-3 and TRBJ1-6; no clear D gene. Trimming shortened V by 1 base and J by 1 base, and 17 bases separated the two germline ends. The germline V gene has CDR1 SGHNT and CDR2 YENEEA. The CDR3 totals 19 residues. The CDR3, as DNA: TGTGCCAGCAGCTTAGTAACACCTGCCCGGAGGTCCTATAATTCACCCCTCCACTTT. It codes for CASSLVTPARRSYNSPLHF.

The V call is TRBV10-3, the J call TRBJ2-3; 8 bases fit TRBD2. This CDR3 is built from 15 residues. The V gene's germline CDR1 is ENHRY and CDR2 SYGVKD. Trimming took 4 bases from V and 4 from J; bases not matched to a gene: 7. Here the CDR3 DNA reads TGTGCCATCAGTGGACTTAGCGGGGTGGCAGATACGCAGTATTTT. It is translated as CAISGLSGVADTQYF.

The rearrangement joins TRBV18 to TRBJ2-1; 7 positions agree with TRBD1. Trimming removed 6 bases from V and 6 bases from J; junction bases left unmatched: 5. Germline values: CDR1 KGHSH, CDR2 LQKENI. The CDR3 consists of 13 residues. CDR3 sequence reads: CASSHRGFNEQFF. The DNA of the CDR3 is TGTGCCAGCTCTCACAGGGGATTCAATGAGCAGTTCTTC.